The 26 T cell receptor beta chains reported below all come from one sample, sequenced in a study of human T cells and chemical hapten exposure (dated by TCRdb to the early 2020s). Preparation of the library involved RACE. Data came from a NextSeq 500. TCRdb handled the public reads itself, with Q25 trimming in fastp and clone calling in MiXCR, and kept productive beta chains. One record per CDR3 amino acid sequence lists the most common genes and DNA. The sample has a few hundred thousand distinct CDR3 sequences on record, about 9% of them singletons. 2% to 2.5% of the sample goes to the ten largest clones. The intended sense of this specimen's time point label: pre-sensitization, week 0. The treatment or condition tag for this specimen amounts to: therapeutic diphenylcyclopropenone sensitization with weekly scalp DPC. The sample consisted of whole blood, taken in connection with sensitization to the hapten diphenylcyclopropenone (DPC). The receptor set was obtained from a woman between 35 and 50 years old with alopecia areata. Some clones in this sample may be carry-over from other donors' samples.

The gene calls are TRBV29-1 and TRBJ2-2; D unclear. V was trimmed by 6 bases and J by 8 bases, leaving 16 bases between them. This CDR3 has 13 amino acids. Germline V gene lookup returns CDR1 SQVTM and CDR2 ANQGSEA. CDR3 DNA: TGCAGCGTCTACTCACCCCTCGGGGGGGAGCTGTTTTTT. Its translation: CSVYSPLGGELFF.

The rearrangement uses TRBV7-9 and TRBJ1-6; the D is unclear. The CDR3 covers 15 residues. Germline V CDR1 and CDR2: SEHNR, FQNEAQ (reference sequence). V lost 5 bases and J 6 bases, leaving 14 bases between the germline ends. CDR3 bases: TGTGCCAGCAGCCCCCAACGGGGTGGTAATTCACCCCTCCACTTT. Translating it yields CASSPQRGGNSPLHF.

This clonotype appeared a few times. CDR3 nucleotide sequence: TGTGCCAGCAGGGAGACAGGGGGCAGGGACTATGGCTACACCTTC. Translating gives CASRETGGRDYGYTF. The chain links TRBV12-3 or TRBV12-4 to TRBJ1-2; 10 positions agree with TRBD1. There are 15 residues in the CDR3. After removal of 6 bases from V and 3 bases from J, the junction contained 7 bases not matched to a gene.

The sample holds a few counts of this clonotype. This sequence joins TRBV6-2 or TRBV6-3 and TRBJ2-2, with 8 bases that match TRBD2. The CDR3 is 16 amino acids. J gave up 7 bases and V 7 bases, and 14 bases lay outside the gene matches. Per the germline V gene, CDR1 is MNHEY and CDR2 is SVGEGT. This chain's CDR3 is CASTRGVAGSIGELFF. The CDR3 bases are TGTGCCAGCACTCGAGGGGTAGCGGGATCCATCGGGGAGCTGTTTTTT.

The chain couples TRBV2 to TRBJ2-3, with 9 positions matching TRBD1. This CDR3 region has 14 residues. CDR1 and CDR2 from the germline V gene are SNHLY and FYNNEI. With 8 bases clipped from V and 4 bases from J, the junction kept 7 bases outside the gene matches. CDR3 protein: CASQGQGTPDTQYF. CDR3 DNA: TGTGCCAGCCAAGGACAGGGGACGCCAGATACGCAGTATTTT.

The chain is built from TRBV5-1 and TRBJ2-1; 7 positions agree with TRBD1. This CDR3 has 15 residues. The ends lost 4 bases at V and 9 bases at J; junction bases unmatched: 13. CDR1 SGHRS and CDR2 YFSETQ come from the germline V gene. The CDR3, as DNA: TGCGCCAGCAGCCTAGGGGCAGGGGGTTTTTCTGAGCAGTTCTTC. This sequence encodes CASSLGAGGFSEQFF. The variable domain in full, with the rest retrieved from reference TRBV5-1 and TRBJ2-1, is KAGVTQTPRYLIKTRGQQVTLSCSPISGHRSVSWYQQTPGQGLQFLFEYFSETQRNKGNFPGRFSGRQFSNSRSEMNVSTLELGDSALYLCASSLGAGGFSEQFFGPGTRLTVL.

This clonotype appeared many times. The V and J genes are TRBV4-2 and TRBJ2-1; tentatively, D is TRBD2 (5 bases). This CDR3 comprises 14 residues. Trimming cost V 3 bases and J 3 bases, with 9 bases left between them. The germline V gene encodes CDR1 LGHNA and CDR2 YNFKEQ. The CDR3 spells CASSHGGRYNEQFF. The CDR3 DNA reads as TGTGCCAGCAGCCACGGAGGCCGCTACAATGAGCAGTTCTTC.

This clonotype occurred a few times. This chain joins TRBV7-9 and TRBJ2-5, with D perhaps matching TRBD1 (6 bases). The length of the CDR3 is 14 residues. Germline CDR1 is SEHNR and CDR2 is FQNEAQ (reference sequence). With 6 bases removed from V and 1 base from J, the gap between germline ends came to 12 bases. This CDR3 reads CASRKQGAQETQYF. The CDR3 bases are TGTGCCAGCAGGAAACAGGGAGCCCAAGAGACCCAGTACTTC.

This clonotype has more than one count but fewer than ten. The chain links TRBV10-3 to TRBJ2-1; 8 bases align to TRBD2. Germline values: CDR1 ENHRY, CDR2 SYGVKD. CDR3 length: 15 residues. The ends lost 2 bases at V and 5 bases at J; junction bases unmatched: 5. CDR3 nucleotides: TGTGCCATCAGTGAGCCCGGGAGGGGGAACAATGAGCAGTTCTTC. Its translation is CAISEPGRGNNEQFF.

There are a few counts of this clonotype. This chain joins TRBV5-5 and TRBJ2-1; D possibly matches TRBD1 or TRBD2 (5 bases each). CDR1 is SGHKS, CDR2 YYEKEE, per germline (reference sequence). This CDR3 is built from 12 residues. V dropped 4 bases and J dropped 7 bases, with 9 bases sitting between them. The CDR3 nucleotides are TGTGCCAGCAGCCGAGGGGTTAATGAGCAGTTCTTC. It codes for CASSRGVNEQFF.

This clonotype occurred many times. The V gene is TRBV5-1, the J gene TRBJ2-2; D unclear. The CDR3 is 18 residues long. V shed 0 bases and J shed 0 bases, with 15 bases lying between them. The germline V gene has CDR1 SGHRS and CDR2 YFSETQ. The CDR3 nucleotides are TGCGCCAGCAGCTTGGGATACCCGACTGAGGCGAACACCGGGGAGCTGTTTTTT. It translates to CASSLGYPTEANTGELFF.

To note about this clonotype: A read error may explain this, as a much larger clone is one base away. The rearrangement joins TRBV7-8 to TRBJ2-2; D assignment may be TRBD1 or TRBD2 (5 bases each). The length of the CDR3 is 19 residues. The V gene's germline CDR1 is SGHVS and CDR2 FQNEAQ. The germline V and J ends were trimmed by 0 bases and 4 bases, with 21 bases remaining between them. CDR3 sequence reads: CASSLAYWDPTAGTGELFF. In nucleotides, the CDR3 is TGTGCCAGCAGCTTAGCTTACTGGGACCCCACGGCCGGCACCGGGGAGCTGTTTTTT.

This clonotype was counted at least ten times. V usage is TRBV6-2 or TRBV6-3 and J usage is TRBJ1-5; D possibly corresponds to TRBD1 (5 bases). From germline, CDR1 is MNHEY and CDR2 SVGEGT. The CDR3 contains 13 residues. Trimming took 0 bases from V and 9 from J, leaving 9 bases between them. In DNA form, the CDR3 reads TGTGCCAGCAGTTACTCTCAGGGAGGGCCCCAGCATTTT. Translated, it gives CASSYSQGGPQHF.

This clonotype was seen a handful of times. This sequence joins TRBV12-3 or TRBV12-4 and TRBJ1-6; tentative D call: TRBD1 (5 bases). The germline V and J ends were trimmed by 0 bases and 9 bases, with 9 bases remaining between them. The CDR3 has 14 residues. The CDR3 here is CASSLAGGSSPLHF. The CDR3 region has the DNA TGTGCCAGCAGTTTAGCCGGGGGTAGTTCACCCCTCCACTTT.

The chain recombines TRBV20-1 with TRBJ2-1; 10 bases match TRBD1. V lost 0 bases and J lost 5; bases outside the gene matches: 10. The germline V gene encodes CDR1 DFQATT and CDR2 SNEGSKA (reference sequence). The CDR3 length is 17 residues. The CDR3 sequence is CSARDLLGTGVHNEQFF. For the CDR3, the DNA is TGCAGTGCTAGAGATCTCCTCGGGACAGGGGTCCACAATGAGCAGTTCTTC.

CDR3 sequence (DNA): TGCAGCGTTGACAGCGGGAGTCAAGAGACCCAGTACTTC. Translating it yields CSVDSGSQETQYF. The V gene is TRBV29-1, the J gene TRBJ2-5, with 8 bases that match TRBD2. Per the germline V gene, CDR1 is SQVTM and CDR2 is ANQGSEA. The CDR3 spans 13 residues. V trimming: 3 bases; J trimming: 2 bases; junction bases outside the gene matches: 2.

V and J are TRBV5-1 and TRBJ2-5; D remains unclear. V lost 0 bases and J 0 bases, leaving 9 bases between the germline ends. Germline CDR1 and CDR2: SGHRS and YFSETQ. The CDR3 length is 15 residues. Written as DNA, the CDR3 is TGCGCCAGCAGCTTGGATAGGCGGTACCAAGAGACCCAGTACTTC. Protein product: CASSLDRRYQETQYF.

The DNA for the CDR3 is TGTGCCAGCAGCGCGACGACTAGCACCTACAATGAGCAGTTCTTC. This codes for CASSATTSTYNEQFF. This chain connects TRBV9 to TRBJ2-1, with 7 nucleotides matching TRBD2. Unmatched junction bases numbered 5, after V lost 3 bases and J lost 2 bases. The germline gives CDR1 SGDLS, CDR2 YYNGEE. This CDR3 is 15 amino acids long.

In DNA, the CDR3 is TGTGCCAGCAGCTTAGCAAATCCCTCCTACAATGAGCAGTTCTTC. Translating it yields CASSLANPSYNEQFF. The J gene is TRBJ2-1, the V gene TRBV7-9, with unresolved D. CDR3 length: 15 amino acids. Trimming cost V 0 bases and J 0 bases, with 6 bases left between them. Per germline, CDR1 SEHNR and CDR2 FQNEAQ (reference sequence).

This rearrangement joins TRBV6-2 or TRBV6-3 to TRBJ1-2, with TRBD1 as a possible D gene (6 bases). This CDR3 comprises 15 residues. The germline V gene has CDR1 MNHEY and CDR2 SVGEGT. V was clipped by 4 bases and J by 2 bases, with 14 bases between them. In DNA form, the CDR3 reads TGTGCCAGCAGTTTCTGGCCCCAGGGGAACTATGGCTACACCTTC. Encoded protein: CASSFWPQGNYGYTF.

This clonotype was seen a handful of times. This chain links TRBV18 with TRBJ2-2; weak D call: TRBD2 (6 bases). The V end was cut by 2 bases, the J end by 6 bases, with 13 bases between. This CDR3 has 15 amino acids. The V gene's germline CDR1 is KGHSH and CDR2 LQKENI. The CDR3 reads CASSPTGRRAGELFF. The CDR3 DNA sequence: TGTGCCAGCTCACCAACCGGGAGAAGGGCCGGGGAGCTGTTTTTT.

This clonotype was detected a few times. DNA for the CDR3: TGTGCCACCAGTGATTTGAACTCTGACTATGGCTACACCTTC. Amino acids: CATSDLNSDYGYTF. The chain carries TRBV24-1 and TRBJ1-2; unclear D gene. The germline CDR1 and CDR2 sequences are KGHDR and SFDVKD. V lost 0 bases and J 3 bases, leaving 7 bases between the germline ends. The CDR3 extends over 14 amino acids.

This clonotype came up many times. The chain is built from TRBV7-2 and TRBJ2-5; D is uncertain. This CDR3 has 12 residues. Germline lookup yields CDR1 SGHTA and CDR2 FQGNSA. V dropped 5 bases and J dropped 1 base, with 5 bases sitting between them. CDR3: CASSLLQETQYF. CDR3 sequence (DNA): TGTGCCAGCAGCCTACTCCAAGAGACCCAGTACTTC.

This clonotype appeared many times. The chain couples TRBV7-2 to TRBJ2-3, with D tentatively TRBD1 (5 bases). Trimming took off 3 bases at V and 0 bases at J, with 16 bases between the two ends. The germline V gene encodes CDR1 SGHTA and CDR2 FQGNSA. This CDR3 has 17 amino acids. CDR3 sequence (DNA): TGTGCCAGCAGCTTGGATAGGGGCGGACCGAGCACAGATACGCAGTATTTT. Translating it yields CASSLDRGGPSTDTQYF.

Many counts were recorded for this clonotype. The chain employs TRBV29-1 and TRBJ2-1; 10 nucleotides align to TRBD2. From germline, CDR1 is SQVTM and CDR2 ANQGSEA. V was clipped by 5 bases and J by 10 bases; unmatched bases: 11. The CDR3 sequence is 14 residues long. CDR3 residues: CSVIAGGVQGEQFF. The DNA of the CDR3 is TGCAGCGTTATAGCGGGAGGAGTTCAAGGCGAGCAGTTCTTC.

This clonotype showed up just a few times. The chain recombines TRBV5-6 with TRBJ2-1; D unclear. The CDR3 contains 18 residues. Germline CDR1 reads SGHDT; CDR2 reads YYEEEE. The V and J ends lost 1 base and 5 bases respectively, with 22 bases between them. The CDR3 region has the DNA TGTGCCAGCAGCTTGAGACTTGTCTCCCGAACCTTGAACAATGAGCAGTTCTTC. Translating it yields CASSLRLVSRTLNNEQFF.